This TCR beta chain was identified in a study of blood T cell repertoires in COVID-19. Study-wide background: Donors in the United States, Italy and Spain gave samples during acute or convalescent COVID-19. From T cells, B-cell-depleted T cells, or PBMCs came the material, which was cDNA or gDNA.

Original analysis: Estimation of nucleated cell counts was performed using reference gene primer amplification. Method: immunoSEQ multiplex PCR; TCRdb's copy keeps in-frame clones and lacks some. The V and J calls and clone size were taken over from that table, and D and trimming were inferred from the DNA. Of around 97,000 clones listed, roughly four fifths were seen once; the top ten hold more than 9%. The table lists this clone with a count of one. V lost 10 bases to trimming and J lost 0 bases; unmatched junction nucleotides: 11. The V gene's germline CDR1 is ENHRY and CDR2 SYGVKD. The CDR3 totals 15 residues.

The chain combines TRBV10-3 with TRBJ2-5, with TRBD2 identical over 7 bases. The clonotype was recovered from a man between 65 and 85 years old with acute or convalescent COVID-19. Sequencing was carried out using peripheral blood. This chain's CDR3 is CASPPGLPYQETQYF. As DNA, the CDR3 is TGTGCCAGCCCTCCGGGACTACCGTACCAAGAGACCCAGTACTTC.